This T cell receptor (beta chain) was profiled in a study of blood T cell repertoires in COVID-19. Generated by immunoSEQ multiplex PCR, the TCRdb table keeps only in-frame clones and is missing some. The sample yields approximately 97,000 clones, around nine tenths seen once. V lost 5 bases and J lost 5, with 13 bases in between. The CDR3 consists of 12 residues. Germline V CDR1 and CDR2: SQVTM, ANQGSEA. This rearrangement joins TRBV29-1 to TRBJ2-7, with TRBD2 as a possible D gene (6 bases). The sequenced material came from peripheral blood. This clonotype was sampled from a man aged 55 to 70 with acute or convalescent COVID-19. The CDR3 region has the DNA TGCAGCGTTCTCCTGGGACTCAACGAGCAGTACGTC. This encodes CSVLLGLNEQYV.